These 15 T cell receptor beta chains were all obtained from the same sample, sequenced in a study of blood T cell repertoires in COVID-19. Libraries were prepared by immunoSEQ multiplex PCR; TCRdb keeps only in-frame clonotypes and omits some of them. The table has approximately 150,000 clones, 82% seen once; the top ten hold approximately 14%. Sequenced material: peripheral blood. The receptors were gathered from a human donor with acute or convalescent COVID-19. The donor label of this sample is uncertain.

The V and J genes are TRBV5-6 and TRBJ2-7; the D is unclear. The germline V gene encodes CDR1 SGHDT and CDR2 YYEEEE. V lost 4 bases and J lost 3, with 20 bases in between. The CDR3 has 16 residues. The DNA of the CDR3 is TGTGCCAGCAGCCTTCGAACCCTCCGCATTAGCTACGAGCAGTACTTC. Amino acids: CASSLRTLRISYEQYF.

The count of this clone is one. V usage is TRBV6-5 and J usage is TRBJ1-1, with TRBD1 matching over 10 bases. This CDR3 contains 15 residues. Germline V gives CDR1 MNHEY, CDR2 SVGAGI. V gave up 0 bases and J gave up 7 bases; unmatched junction bases: 5. Here the CDR3 DNA reads TGTGCCAGCAGTTACTCGAGGACAGGGGGGAGTGAAGCTTTCTTT. It specifies CASSYSRTGGSEAFF.

This clone was counted between two and nine times. This sequence joins TRBV3-1 (or the pseudogene TRBV3-2) and TRBJ2-2; 10 bases line up with TRBD1. Trimming at V came to 2 bases and at J to 7 bases, leaving 4 bases not matched to a gene. Per the germline V gene, CDR1 is LGHDT and CDR2 is YNNKEL (reference sequence). CDR3 size: 15 residues. CDR3 residues: CASSQRDRGYGELFF. CDR3 nucleotides: TGTGCCAGCAGCCAAAGGGACAGGGGTTACGGGGAGCTGTTTTTT.

The V gene is TRBV5-8, the J gene TRBJ1-3; D is perhaps TRBD1 (6 bases). The CDR3 consists of 18 residues. CDR1 SGHTS and CDR2 YDEGEE come from the germline V gene. Trimming stripped 1 base from V and 1 base from J, with 18 bases between. The CDR3: CASSLTRGTLGSGNTIYF. The CDR3 DNA reads as TGTGCCAGCAGCTTGACCAGGGGAACGTTGGGTTCTGGAAACACCATATATTTT. Combining the CDR3 with reference TRBV5-8 and TRBJ1-3 gives the whole variable domain EAGVTQSPTHLIKTRGQQATLRCSPISGHTSVYWYQQALGLGLQFLLWYDEGEERNRGNFPPRFSGRQFPNYSSELNVNALELEDSALYLCASSLTRGTLGSGNTIYFGEGSWLTVV.

V usage is TRBV4-1 and J usage is TRBJ1-4; possibly TRBD1 for D (5 bases). CDR1 and CDR2 (germline): MGHRA, YSYEKL. Trimming took 2 bases from V and 3 from J, leaving 19 bases between them. The CDR3 has 18 amino acids. CDR3 coding DNA: TGCGCCAGCAGCCAACTCGGGGGTCCGGTCGGGTCTAATGAAAAACTGTTTTTT. Encoded protein: CASSQLGGPVGSNEKLFF.

The chain carries TRBV5-1 and TRBJ1-2; 7 nucleotides agree with TRBD1. V trimming: 4 bases; J trimming: 4 bases; junction bases outside the gene matches: 10. The CDR3 spans 15 residues. CDR1 is SGHRS and CDR2 is YFSETQ in the germline V gene. The CDR3 sequence is CASSARQGDTYGYTF. The CDR3 nucleotides are TGCGCCAGCAGCGCGAGACAGGGAGACACCTATGGCTACACCTTC. Together with reference TRBV5-1 and TRBJ1-2, the CDR3 gives the full variable domain: KAGVTQTPRYLIKTRGQQVTLSCSPISGHRSVSWYQQTPGQGLQFLFEYFSETQRNKGNFPGRFSGRQFSNSRSEMNVSTLELGDSALYLCASSARQGDTYGYTFGSGTRLTVV.

The CDR3 nucleotides are TGTGCCAGTAGTAGGGATCTAGTCGTGGGGGACAGGGGCGAAGCTTTCTTT. Protein product: CASSRDLVVGDRGEAFF. The V gene is TRBV19, the J gene TRBJ1-1; 10 nucleotides agree with TRBD1. Germline CDR1 and CDR2: LNHDA and SQIVND (reference sequence). The trim removed 4 bases at V and 8 bases at J, leaving 16 bases unmatched. CDR3 size: 17 residues.

The chain combines TRBV30 with TRBJ1-2; the match to TRBD1 covers 7 bases. Germline V gene sequence: CDR1 GTSNPN, CDR2 SVGIG (reference sequence). The CDR3 totals 13 residues. Germline trimming cut 3 bases from V and 2 bases from J; bases unmatched to any gene: 3. The CDR3 nucleotides are TGTGCCTGGAGCAGAGGGGGCAACTATGGCTACACCTTC. Its translation: CAWSRGGNYGYTF.

The V call is TRBV30, the J call TRBJ2-7; D may be TRBD1 (7 bases). The germline V and J ends were trimmed by 3 bases and 5 bases, with 17 bases remaining between them. This CDR3 is 14 amino acids long. CDR1 is GTSNPN, CDR2 SVGIG, per germline (reference sequence). In DNA form, the CDR3 reads TGTGCCTGGAGGGGGGGACAGTCGTTGGACGAGCAGTACTTC. It is translated as CAWRGGQSLDEQYF.

This chain joins TRBV19 and TRBJ1-1; TRBD1 matches 12 bases. V shed 6 bases and J 5 bases; nucleotides not matched to a gene: 10. The CDR3 contains 16 residues. Germline V gives CDR1 LNHDA, CDR2 SQIVND (reference sequence). The CDR3 bases are TGTGCCAGTAGGAGCCCGGGACAGGGGGCGGGAACTGAAGCTTTCTTT. Amino acids: CASRSPGQGAGTEAFF.

The chain is built from TRBV6-5 and TRBJ1-3, with 9 bases fitting TRBD1. The J segment lost 6 bases and the V segment lost 6 bases, leaving 6 bases of the junction unmatched. The CDR3 has 14 amino acids. Germline CDR1 and CDR2: MNHEY and SVGAGI. In nucleotides, the CDR3 is TGTGCCAGCAGCCGGGACAGGGTGGAAAACACCATATATTTT. Protein sequence: CASSRDRVENTIYF.

This clone was recorded a few times. The chain has TRBV7-2 and TRBJ1-2, with D perhaps matching TRBD1 (5 bases). With 8 bases removed from V and 8 bases from J, the gap between germline ends came to 18 bases. CDR1 is SGHTA and CDR2 is FQGNSA in the germline V gene. This CDR3 contains 13 residues. The CDR3 region is CASHQGLLGGYTF. The CDR3 region has the DNA TGTGCCAGCCACCAGGGTCTTCTTGGGGGCTACACCTTC.

The V gene is TRBV19, the J gene TRBJ1-2; TRBD1 might be the D (6 bases). The CDR3 is 15 residues long. The V gene's germline CDR1 is LNHDA and CDR2 SQIVND (reference sequence). Trimming stripped 9 bases from V and 2 bases from J, with 19 bases between. The CDR3 is CASTVRGAANYGYTF. In DNA form, the CDR3 reads TGTGCCAGCACCGTCCGGGGGGCTGCAAACTATGGCTACACCTTC.

This rearrangement joins TRBV19 to TRBJ1-2; tentatively, D is TRBD1 (6 bases). Germline values: CDR1 LNHDA, CDR2 SQIVND (reference sequence). V was trimmed by 3 bases and J by 6 bases, leaving 17 bases between them. The CDR3 totals 15 residues. Written as DNA, the CDR3 is TGTGCCAGTAGTATCGACAGGCCCATTCGGGATGGCTACACCTTC. It yields the protein CASSIDRPIRDGYTF.

The V gene is TRBV9, the J gene TRBJ1-2; a possible D gene is TRBD1 (5 bases). CDR3 length: 12 residues. Trimming removed 0 bases at V and 8 bases at J, with 8 bases between. The germline V gene encodes CDR1 SGDLS and CDR2 YYNGEE. Here the CDR3 DNA reads TGTGCCAGCAGCGTAGGGGGCAGCGGCTACACCTTC. It yields the protein CASSVGGSGYTF.